A selection of T cell receptor beta chains follows, all from one sample in a study of preoperative IRX-2 immunotherapy in early breast cancer. This table comes from immunoSEQ multiplex PCR, and its TCRdb copy is limited to in-frame clones, with some not included. Of tens of thousands of clones in the sample, 82% were seen once. Sampling was conducted from a patient treated with IRX-2 immunotherapy. Source of these receptors: a human donor with breast cancer. Both conserved end residues are part of each CDR3. The D gene is left open where the match is weak. For some rows the clone size is stated as once, few or many, or as a class when expanded; others skip it.

d_call: NA; j_call: TRBJ1-1; clone_size: NA; v_call: TRBV7-1; cdr3_aa: CASSMTGNTEAFF; cdr3_nt: TGTGCCAGCAGCATGACAGGGAACACTGAAGCTTTCTTT
d_call: NA; j_call: TRBJ1-1; clone_size: NA; v_call: TRBV29-1; cdr3_aa: CSVAPGWGMMNTEAFF; cdr3_nt: TGCAGCGTTGCCCCCGGGTGGGGGATGATGAACACTGAAGCTTTCTTT
d_call: TRBD1; j_call: TRBJ2-7; clone_size: few; v_call: TRBV23-1; cdr3_aa: CASSGCGQGLSPTQHEQYF; cdr3_nt: TGCGCCAGCAGTGGGTGTGGACAGGGATTAAGTCCCACGCAGCACGAGCAGTACTTC
d_call: NA; j_call: TRBJ1-1; clone_size: NA; v_call: TRBV19; cdr3_aa: CASSSSGPEAFF; cdr3_nt: TGTGCCAGTAGTAGTTCAGGGCCCGAAGCTTTCTTT
d_call: TRBD2; j_call: TRBJ2-1; clone_size: NA; v_call: TRBV10-2; cdr3_aa: CASKRRGGYNEQFF; cdr3_nt: TGCGCCAGCAAAAGGCGGGGGGGATACAATGAGCAGTTCTTC
d_call: NA; j_call: TRBJ1-3; clone_size: NA; v_call: TRBV30; cdr3_aa: CAWSSQANTIYF; cdr3_nt: TGTGCCTGGAGTTCTCAGGCCAACACCATATATTTT
d_call: NA; j_call: TRBJ2-7; clone_size: NA; v_call: TRBV5-1; cdr3_aa: CASSLDAGSNNEQYF; cdr3_nt: TGCGCCAGCAGCTTGGACGCCGGGAGTAATAACGAGCAGTACTTC
d_call: NA; j_call: TRBJ1-1; clone_size: NA; v_call: TRBV2; cdr3_aa: CASSPSRQDTEAFF; cdr3_nt: TGTGCCAGCAGCCCCTCTCGACAGGACACTGAAGCTTTCTTT
d_call: TRBD1; j_call: TRBJ2-7; clone_size: NA; v_call: TRBV19; cdr3_aa: CASSMGTGDVEQYF; cdr3_nt: TGTGCCAGTAGTATGGGGACAGGGGATGTCGAGCAGTACTTC
d_call: TRBD2; j_call: TRBJ2-5; clone_size: NA; v_call: TRBV7-6; cdr3_aa: CASSPTVWTSGTIQETQYF; cdr3_nt: TGTGCCAGCAGCCCGACCGTCTGGACTAGCGGGACTATTCAAGAGACCCAGTACTTC
d_call: NA; j_call: TRBJ2-7; clone_size: NA; v_call: TRBV7-5; cdr3_aa: CASSQWDRGSSYEQYF; cdr3_nt: TGTGCCAGCAGCCAATGGGACAGGGGGAGCTCCTACGAGCAGTACTTC
d_call: NA; j_call: TRBJ2-3; clone_size: NA; v_call: TRBV11-3; cdr3_aa: CASSPRWGADTQYF; cdr3_nt: TGTGCCAGCAGCCCCCGGTGGGGAGCGGATACGCAGTATTTT
d_call: NA; j_call: TRBJ1-2; clone_size: NA; v_call: TRBV18; cdr3_aa: CASSPVRDLNYGYTF; cdr3_nt: TGTGCCAGCTCACCGGTAAGGGACCTCAACTATGGCTACACCTTC
d_call: NA; j_call: TRBJ2-1; clone_size: NA; v_call: TRBV6-8; cdr3_aa: CASSYSGSRPYNEQFF; cdr3_nt: TGTGCCAGCAGTTACTCGGGATCCAGGCCCTACAATGAGCAGTTCTTC
d_call: NA; j_call: TRBJ2-1; clone_size: NA; v_call: TRBV7-6; cdr3_aa: CASSLAGTGDEQFF; cdr3_nt: TGTGCCAGCAGCTTAGCAGGGACCGGCGATGAGCAGTTCTTC
d_call: NA; j_call: TRBJ2-1; clone_size: NA; v_call: TRBV19; cdr3_aa: CASTSGPGNEQFF; cdr3_nt: TGTGCCAGTACGTCCGGCCCGGGCAATGAGCAGTTCTTC
d_call: TRBD1; j_call: TRBJ2-2; clone_size: once; v_call: TRBV6-8; cdr3_aa: CASSYRAGGYTGELFF; cdr3_nt: TGTGCCAGCAGTTACCGGGCAGGGGGTTACACCGGGGAGCTGTTTTTT
d_call: NA; j_call: TRBJ1-1; clone_size: NA; v_call: TRBV6-8; cdr3_aa: CASSSQGMNTEAFF; cdr3_nt: TGTGCCAGCTCCAGCCAGGGGATGAACACTGAAGCTTTCTTT
d_call: NA; j_call: TRBJ1-2; clone_size: NA; v_call: TRBV15; cdr3_aa: CATSRDRQEWLGGYTF; cdr3_nt: TGTGCCACCAGCAGAGATCGACAGGAGTGGTTGGGCGGCTACACCTTC
d_call: NA; j_call: TRBJ1-2; clone_size: NA; v_call: TRBV1; cdr3_aa: CASSRAATNWDGYTF; cdr3_nt: TGCGCCAGCAGCCGAGCCGCGACCAATTGGGATGGCTACACCTTC
d_call: NA; j_call: TRBJ1-3; clone_size: once; v_call: TRBV6-8; cdr3_aa: CAIREQGSGNTIYF; cdr3_nt: TGTGCCATCAGGGAACAGGGATCTGGAAACACCATATATTTT
d_call: NA; j_call: TRBJ1-1; clone_size: NA; v_call: TRBV15; cdr3_aa: CATSRVKTLGKAFF; cdr3_nt: TGTGCCACCAGCAGAGTTAAGACCTTGGGGAAAGCTTTCTTT
d_call: NA; j_call: TRBJ1-1; clone_size: NA; v_call: TRBV5-1; cdr3_aa: CASSLVAGRKDTEAFF; cdr3_nt: TGCGCCAGCAGCTTGGTGGCGGGGAGGAAGGACACTGAAGCTTTCTTT
d_call: TRBD1; j_call: TRBJ1-5; clone_size: NA; v_call: TRBV29-1; cdr3_aa: CSVGNRGQPQHF; cdr3_nt: TGCAGCGTCGGGAACAGGGGGCAGCCCCAGCATTTT
d_call: NA; j_call: TRBJ1-1; clone_size: NA; v_call: TRBV10-3; cdr3_aa: CAISESTWDTEAFF; cdr3_nt: TGTGCCATCAGTGAGTCGACGTGGGACACTGAAGCTTTCTTT
d_call: NA; j_call: TRBJ1-3; clone_size: NA; v_call: TRBV6-8; cdr3_aa: CASSYSGQYGNTIYF; cdr3_nt: TGTGCCAGCAGTTACTCAGGACAGTATGGAAACACCATATATTTT
d_call: NA; j_call: TRBJ2-7; clone_size: NA; v_call: TRBV7-1; cdr3_aa: CASSLDFPVPSYEQYF; cdr3_nt: TGTGCCAGCAGCTTAGATTTCCCGGTCCCCTCCTACGAGCAGTACTTC
d_call: TRBD2; j_call: TRBJ2-7; clone_size: NA; v_call: TRBV6-8; cdr3_aa: CASSTPSGSGDEQYF; cdr3_nt: TGTGCCAGCAGTACTCCTAGCGGGAGCGGGGACGAGCAGTACTTC
d_call: NA; j_call: TRBJ2-6; clone_size: NA; v_call: TRBV6-8; cdr3_aa: CASSMDNSGANVLTF; cdr3_nt: TGTGCCAGCAGTATGGACAACTCTGGGGCCAACGTCCTGACTTTC
d_call: TRBD2; j_call: TRBJ2-7; clone_size: NA; v_call: TRBV7-1; cdr3_aa: CASSVGGGYEQYF; cdr3_nt: TGTGCCAGCAGCGTCGGGGGAGGGTACGAGCAGTACTTC
d_call: TRBD1; j_call: TRBJ2-1; clone_size: NA; v_call: TRBV7-1; cdr3_aa: CASSLSGTGAYNEQFF; cdr3_nt: TGTGCCAGCAGCTTAAGTGGGACAGGGGCTTACAATGAGCAGTTCTTC
d_call: NA; j_call: TRBJ2-1; clone_size: few; v_call: TRBV6-8; cdr3_aa: CAISYSGDNNEQFF; cdr3_nt: TGTGCCATCAGCTATAGCGGAGATAACAATGAGCAGTTCTTC
d_call: NA; j_call: TRBJ1-5; clone_size: NA; v_call: TRBV19; cdr3_aa: CASKAGRQPQHF; cdr3_nt: TGTGCCAGTAAGGCTGGGCGCCAGCCCCAGCATTTT
d_call: NA; j_call: TRBJ2-1; clone_size: NA; v_call: TRBV11-3; cdr3_aa: CASSSSMLGVEQFF; cdr3_nt: TGTGCCAGCAGCTCCTCCATGCTAGGTGTTGAGCAGTTCTTC
d_call: NA; j_call: TRBJ2-2; clone_size: few; v_call: TRBV19; cdr3_aa: CASSIQGATGELFF; cdr3_nt: TGTGCCAGTAGTATTCAGGGCGCCACCGGGGAGCTGTTTTTT
d_call: NA; j_call: TRBJ2-1; clone_size: NA; v_call: TRBV6-8; cdr3_aa: CASSYSSFRSDEQFF; cdr3_nt: TGTGCCAGCAGTTACTCGAGCTTCCGGTCCGACGAGCAGTTCTTC
d_call: NA; j_call: TRBJ1-2; clone_size: NA; v_call: TRBV7-8; cdr3_aa: CASSLDRGVAGYTF; cdr3_nt: TGTGCCAGCAGCTTAGATAGGGGAGTGGCTGGCTACACCTTC
d_call: NA; j_call: TRBJ2-3; clone_size: NA; v_call: TRBV6-8; cdr3_aa: CASSPAGSTDTQYF; cdr3_nt: TGTGCCAGTTCCCCGGCAGGGAGCACAGATACGCAGTATTTT
d_call: NA; j_call: TRBJ1-1; clone_size: NA; v_call: TRBV18; cdr3_aa: CASSPPTPNTEAFF; cdr3_nt: TGTGCCAGCTCACCACCGACACCGAACACTGAAGCTTTCTTT
d_call: NA; j_call: TRBJ1-1; clone_size: NA; v_call: TRBV6-8; cdr3_aa: CASSYIGGITEAFF; cdr3_nt: TGTGCCAGCAGTTACATTGGTGGGATCACTGAAGCTTTCTTT
d_call: TRBD2; j_call: TRBJ2-1; clone_size: NA; v_call: TRBV18; cdr3_aa: CASSPGGLEREGTDEQFF; cdr3_nt: TGTGCCAGCTCACCAGGGGGTCTGGAGCGGGAGGGTACCGATGAGCAGTTCTTC
d_call: NA; j_call: TRBJ1-2; clone_size: NA; v_call: TRBV28; cdr3_aa: CASSIPDATGRGGYTF; cdr3_nt: TGTGCCAGCAGTATACCCGACGCGACAGGACGAGGTGGCTACACCTTC
d_call: NA; j_call: TRBJ1-6; clone_size: NA; v_call: TRBV6-8; cdr3_aa: CAMQGSYNSPLHF; cdr3_nt: TGTGCCATGCAGGGATCCTATAATTCACCCCTCCACTTT
d_call: NA; j_call: TRBJ2-6; clone_size: NA; v_call: TRBV18; cdr3_aa: CASSPPWGPSGANVLTF; cdr3_nt: TGTGCCAGCTCACCACCGTGGGGTCCCTCTGGGGCCAACGTCCTGACTTTC